This T cell receptor (beta chain) emerged from a study of blood T cell repertoires in COVID-19. Overall study context: Nucleic acid was either cDNA or gDNA, and it came from T cells, B-cell-depleted T cells, or PBMCs.

CDR3 size: 13 residues. From germline, CDR1 is SEHNR and CDR2 FQNEAQ (reference sequence). V lost 5 bases to trimming and J lost 4 bases; unmatched junction nucleotides: 3. This table comes from immunoSEQ multiplex PCR, and its TCRdb copy is limited to in-frame clones, with some not included. The sample contains over 110,000 clones, approximately 84% of which appear only once. Those who participated ranged in age from about 18 to 89 years and resided in about two dozen US areas. This clone was observed once. The chain joins TRBV7-9 to TRBJ2-5; the match to TRBD1 covers 8 bases. The specimen sequenced was PBMCs or T cells enriched from blood (not recorded which). This sequence originates from a man aged 40-49 years with acute COVID-19. The CDR3 DNA sequence: TGTGCCAGCAGCCAGGACAGGGCAGAGACCCAGTACTTC. Protein product: CASSQDRAETQYF.